The next 29 T cell receptor beta chains were all read from a single sample in a study of T cells after yellow fever vaccination (dated by TCRdb to between 2018 and 2020). The library was built by means of 5' RACE. TCRdb lists the instrument as Illumina HiSeq 2500. TCRdb ran its own pipeline on the public reads, namely fastp trimming at Q25 and MiXCR clone calling, and kept in-frame beta chains. Entries that share a CDR3 protein sequence are merged under the most common genes and DNA. The sample includes under 700,000 distinct CDR3 sequences, with around 17% observed a single time. The ten largest clones capture 15% to 20% of the sample. What this sample's treatment or condition label stands for: live attenuated yellow fever vaccine strain. Sequences were derived from PBMCs, sampled 5 to 6 days after the first yellow fever vaccination. These receptors were obtained from a man aged 18 to 35 who received the YFV17D yellow fever vaccine.

The chain uses TRBV20-1 and TRBJ2-2; 11 bases match TRBD1. CDR3 length: 14 amino acids. Unmatched junction bases numbered 5, after V lost 6 bases and J lost 5 bases. Germline assignment: CDR1 DFQATT and CDR2 SNEGSKA (reference sequence). The DNA for the CDR3 is TGCAGTGCCACCGGGACAGGGGGAACCGGGGAGCTGTTTTTT. Encoded protein: CSATGTGGTGELFF.

The V gene is TRBV6-1, the J gene TRBJ2-1; D is possibly TRBD1 (6 bases). V was pared by 7 bases and J by 10 bases, with 17 bases between. This CDR3 has 13 amino acids. Germline V lookup: CDR1 MNHNS, CDR2 SASEGT. CDR3 DNA: TGTGCCAGCACAGCCAGGGGTTGGAGGGAGCAGTTCTTC. This gives the protein CASTARGWREQFF.

This chain uses TRBV18 with TRBJ2-5; the D call may be TRBD1 or TRBD2 (6 bases each). CDR3 size: 15 residues. Germline V gene sequence: CDR1 KGHSH, CDR2 LQKENI. V dropped 8 bases and J dropped 4 bases, with 20 bases sitting between them. CDR3 nucleotides: TGTGCCAGCCTTCAGCAAGGGGGGCTGAGAGAGACCCAGTACTTC. Protein: CASLQQGGLRETQYF.

This clonotype occurred many times. V is TRBV3-1 and J is TRBJ1-3, with D perhaps matching TRBD1 (6 bases). Germline V gene lookup returns CDR1 LGHDT and CDR2 YNNKEL (reference sequence). Trimming took 3 bases from V and 0 from J, leaving 12 bases between them. The CDR3 loop spans 16 amino acids. CDR3: CASSQTGLISGNTIYF. In DNA form, the CDR3 reads TGTGCCAGCAGCCAGACAGGACTTATCTCTGGAAACACCATATATTTT.

This clonotype was counted only a few times. The V and J genes are TRBV12-3 or TRBV12-4 and TRBJ2-6, with D hard to call. Trimming stripped 4 bases from V and 1 base from J, with 5 bases between. This CDR3 region has 14 residues. The CDR3 coding sequence is TGTGCCAGCAGTTGGGGTTCTGGGGCCAACGTCCTGACTTTC. It yields the protein CASSWGSGANVLTF.

A few counts support this clonotype. This chain connects TRBV5-6 to TRBJ2-5; TRBD1 agrees at 8 bases. V shed 4 bases and J 5 bases; nucleotides not matched to a gene: 4. Germline assignment: CDR1 SGHDT and CDR2 YYEEEE. The CDR3 is made up of 13 amino acids. The CDR3 DNA sequence: TGTGCCAGCAGCGTGACAGGGGACGAGACCCAGTACTTC. It yields the protein CASSVTGDETQYF.

There are a few counts of this clonotype. The V gene is TRBV4-3, the J gene TRBJ2-2; D unclear. The length of the CDR3 is 16 residues. The V end lost 2 bases, the J end lost 5 bases, and 15 bases lay between the germline ends. Per germline, CDR1 LGHNA and CDR2 YSLEER. CDR3 protein: CASSQIVEPGTGELFF. Here the CDR3 DNA reads TGCGCCAGCAGCCAAATTGTAGAGCCTGGGACCGGGGAGCTGTTTTTT.

In this sample, this clonotype turned up a few times. This rearrangement joins TRBV7-2 to TRBJ2-7, with TRBD2 identical over 7 bases. This CDR3 is built from 15 residues. After removal of 6 bases from V and 6 bases from J, the junction contained 14 bases not matched to a gene. Per germline, CDR1 SGHTA and CDR2 FQGNSA. CDR3 residues: CASSRNGGGLFEQYV. In DNA form, the CDR3 reads TGTGCCAGCAGTCGGAATGGGGGGGGATTATTCGAGCAGTACGTC.

This clonotype was detected many times. Its ends do not fully match the called genes, so a read error is possible. The genes are TRBV12-3 or TRBV12-4 and TRBJ2-1; 12 bases agree with TRBD2. The CDR3 spans 15 residues. The CDR3 sequence is CASSLLAGGYNEQFF. DNA of the CDR3: TGCGCCAGCAGCTTACTAGCGGGGGGTTACAATGAGCAGTTCTTC.

The sample holds a few counts of this clonotype. This chain uses TRBV5-4 with TRBJ2-1; 9 nucleotides match TRBD2. The junction had 11 bases not matched to a gene; V was cut back by 3 bases and J by 1 base. The germline gives CDR1 SGHNT, CDR2 YYREEE (reference sequence). The CDR3 runs to 18 residues. The CDR3 reads CASSYGGLAGRSYNEQFF. The DNA of the CDR3 is TGTGCCAGCAGCTACGGTGGGCTAGCGGGGAGGTCCTACAATGAGCAGTTCTTC.

This clonotype was detected a few times. The chain uses TRBV7-6 and TRBJ2-3, with D perhaps being TRBD1 or TRBD2 (6 bases each). V shed 4 bases and J shed 6 bases, with 20 bases lying between them. The CDR3 has 16 residues. Germline CDR1 and CDR2: SGHVS and FNYEAQ. The CDR3 protein is CASSSRRGPRRDTQYF. CDR3 sequence (DNA): TGTGCCAGCAGCTCCCGACGGGGGCCCCGGCGGGATACGCAGTATTTT.

The V call is TRBV6-5, the J call TRBJ2-1; 14 bases are a match to TRBD2. Germline values: CDR1 MNHEY, CDR2 SVGAGI. The CDR3 spans 17 residues. J was trimmed by 9 bases and V by 1 base; bases with no gene match: 8. As DNA, the CDR3 is TGTGCCAGCAGTTACTTAGGGACTAGCGGGGGATGGGGTGAGCAGTTCTTC. Protein sequence: CASSYLGTSGGWGEQFF.

The chain uses TRBV7-3 and TRBJ2-7; D not resolved. This CDR3 contains 12 residues. The germline gives CDR1 SGHTA, CDR2 FQGTGA. Trimming stripped 2 bases from V and 7 bases from J, with 9 bases between. The CDR3 region has the DNA TGTGCCAGCAGCTTACATCCCGGGGAGCAGTACTTC. Translating it yields CASSLHPGEQYF.

This clonotype was picked up a small number of times. The V and J genes are TRBV21-1 and TRBJ1-2; the table assigns TRBD1, which was not confirmed against the DNA. TRBV21-1 is listed as a pseudogene. There are 13 residues in the CDR3. The CDR3 DNA reads as TGTGCCAGCAGCAAAGGTACAGGGCAAGGCTACACCTTC. Amino acid sequence: CASSKGTGQGYTF.

This clonotype was counted many times. The V call is TRBV18, the J call TRBJ2-4, with D perhaps being TRBD1 or TRBD2 (5 bases each). V gave up 2 bases and J gave up 11 bases, with 19 bases separating them. CDR3 length equals 15 residues. The germline V gene encodes CDR1 KGHSH and CDR2 LQKENI. CDR3 in DNA: TGTGCCAGCTCACCAGGATGGGGGTCCTTGGAGGTTCAGTACTTC. Its translation is CASSPGWGSLEVQYF.

This rearrangement joins TRBV5-5 to TRBJ2-2; possibly TRBD1 or TRBD2 for D (6 bases each). Germline-derived CDR1 and CDR2 are SGHKS and YYEKEE (reference sequence). Trimming took 2 bases from V and 3 from J, leaving 8 bases between them. This CDR3 comprises 14 residues. CDR3 amino acids: CASSFGGYTGELFF. CDR3 DNA: TGTGCCAGCAGCTTCGGGGGCTACACCGGGGAGCTGTTTTTT.

The sample holds a few counts of this clonotype. The chain employs TRBV6-1 and TRBJ1-1, with 8 bases identical to TRBD1. The CDR3 is 14 residues long. Germline trimming cut 6 bases from V and 3 bases from J; bases unmatched to any gene: 6. Germline CDR1 MNHNS, CDR2 SASEGT. The CDR3 DNA reads TGTGCCAGCAGAGACAGGGGCCGGGACACTGAAGCTTTCTTT. Translation gives CASRDRGRDTEAFF.

The chain recombines TRBV19 with TRBJ1-1; no definite D call. V lost 8 bases and J 3 bases, leaving 16 bases between the germline ends. Germline V gene lookup returns CDR1 LNHDA and CDR2 SQIVND (reference sequence). This CDR3 contains 14 residues. CDR3 sequence: CASLEKVRDTEAFF. As DNA, the CDR3 is TGTGCCAGTCTTGAAAAGGTTCGGGACACTGAAGCTTTCTTT.

The rearrangement uses TRBV24-1 and TRBJ1-2, with D possibly TRBD1 on 5 matching bases. CDR1 and CDR2 (germline): KGHDR, SFDVKD. Trimming shortened V by 6 bases and J by 5 bases, and 6 bases separated the two germline ends. This CDR3 region has 11 residues. CDR3 in amino acids: CATSSGYGYTF. DNA of the CDR3: TGTGCCACCAGTTCAGGGTATGGCTACACCTTC.

The chain has TRBV5-1 and TRBJ2-5, with D perhaps matching TRBD1 (8 bases). Trimming pared 0 bases from V and 5 bases from J, leaving 17 bases between. This CDR3 has 16 amino acids. Germline CDR1 SGHRS, CDR2 YFSETQ. CDR3 residues: CASSLAVKQGGETQYF. CDR3 nucleotides: TGCGCCAGCAGCTTGGCCGTCAAACAGGGGGGGGAGACCCAGTACTTC.

Only a few counts were recorded for this clonotype. This rearrangement joins TRBV18 to TRBJ2-1; D might be TRBD2 (6 bases). In germline, CDR1 is KGHSH, CDR2 LQKENI. With 6 bases removed from V and 5 bases from J, the gap between germline ends came to 14 bases. The CDR3 sequence is 14 residues long. Here the CDR3 reads CASSVGLFDNEQFF. In DNA form, the CDR3 reads TGTGCCAGCTCCGTTGGACTATTCGACAATGAGCAGTTCTTC.

This clonotype was recorded a few times. V is TRBV6-5 and J is TRBJ2-7; D is uncertain. CDR1 and CDR2 (germline): MNHEY, SVGAGI. The length of the CDR3 is 15 residues. V lost 0 bases, J lost 3 bases, and 12 bases lay in between. In DNA, the CDR3 is TGTGCCAGCAGTTACTCGATTTTGGGGAACTACGAGCAGTACTTC. Translating gives CASSYSILGNYEQYF.

The V and J genes are TRBV20-1 and TRBJ1-4; D is unresolved. V lost 4 bases and J lost 4, with 13 bases in between. The germline CDR1 and CDR2 sequences are DFQATT and SNEGSKA (reference sequence). The CDR3 loop spans 14 amino acids. In DNA, the CDR3 is TGCAGTGCTACCACCCCCGGGATTAATGAAAAACTGTTTTTT. Protein product: CSATTPGINEKLFF.

This sequence joins TRBV6-1 and TRBJ1-2; D is unclear. CDR1 is MNHNS, CDR2 SASEGT, per germline. The CDR3 runs 13 residues. V gave up 6 bases and J gave up 8 bases, with 16 bases separating them. CDR3 region: CASRLPRGWGYTF. For the CDR3, the DNA is TGTGCCAGCAGACTACCACGGGGTTGGGGCTACACCTTC.

This clonotype has more than one count but fewer than ten. The rearrangement links TRBV6-2 or TRBV6-3 to TRBJ1-6; D remains ambiguous. V lost 7 bases and J lost 10, with 11 bases in between. The CDR3 runs 12 residues. Germline CDR1 and CDR2: MNHEY and SVGEGT. The CDR3 loop reads CASIGLGSPLHF. CDR3 nucleotide sequence: TGTGCCAGCATTGGCCTCGGATCACCCCTCCACTTT.

The V and J genes are TRBV7-2 and TRBJ2-1, with 8 bases matching TRBD2. The junction had 8 bases not matched to a gene; V was cut back by 2 bases and J by 5 bases. CDR3 length equals 16 residues. Germline V CDR1 and CDR2: SGHTA, FQGNSA. The CDR3, as DNA: TGTGCCAGCAGCTTACGTCCGGGGGGGCCCGACAATGAGCAGTTCTTC. It translates to CASSLRPGGPDNEQFF.

This clonotype was counted ten times or more. The chain employs TRBV20-1 and TRBJ1-3; D unclear. The CDR3 contains 14 residues. Germline V gene data show CDR1 as DFQATT and CDR2 as SNEGSKA (reference sequence). V shed 0 bases and J shed 0 bases, with 6 bases lying between them. The CDR3 DNA sequence: TGCAGTGCTAGAGATCGCCGCTCTGGAAACACCATATATTTT. Encoded protein: CSARDRRSGNTIYF.

The CDR3 spells CASSTVGDPTDTQYF. The CDR3 DNA reads as TGTGCCAGCAGTACCGTTGGGGACCCCACAGATACGCAGTATTTT. V is TRBV6-2 or TRBV6-3 and J is TRBJ2-3; D tentatively reads TRBD1 or TRBD2 (5 bases each). Germline-derived CDR1 and CDR2 are MNHEY and SVGEGT. V dropped 5 bases and J dropped 2 bases, with 14 bases sitting between them. This CDR3 region has 15 residues.

The CDR3 here is CAWSVNFQETQYF. The CDR3 DNA is TGTGCCTGGAGTGTAAACTTCCAAGAGACCCAGTACTTC. The V and J genes are TRBV30 and TRBJ2-5, with D unclear. V was clipped by 0 bases and J by 1 base, with 6 bases between them. Germline CDR1 reads GTSNPN; CDR2 reads SVGIG (reference sequence). The CDR3 is 13 residues long. The full variable domain, with the rest looked up from reference TRBV30 and TRBJ2-5, is SQTIHQWPATLVQPVGSPLSLECTVEGTSNPNLYWYRQAAGRGLQLLFYSVGIGQISSEVPQNLSASRPQDRQFILSSKKLLLSDSGFYLCAWSVNFQETQYFGPGTRLLVL.